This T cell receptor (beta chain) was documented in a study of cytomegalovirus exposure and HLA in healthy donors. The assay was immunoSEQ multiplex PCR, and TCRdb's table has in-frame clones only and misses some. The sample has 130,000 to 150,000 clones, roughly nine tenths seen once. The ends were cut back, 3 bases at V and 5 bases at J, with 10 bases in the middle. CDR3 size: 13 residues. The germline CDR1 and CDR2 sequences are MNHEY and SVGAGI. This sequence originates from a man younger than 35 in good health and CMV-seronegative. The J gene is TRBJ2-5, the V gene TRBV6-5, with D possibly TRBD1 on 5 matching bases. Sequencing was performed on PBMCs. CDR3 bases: TGTGCCAGCAGTTATTTGACAGAGGAGACCCAGTACTTC. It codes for CASSYLTEETQYF.